Given below is one T cell receptor (beta chain) in context. Its antigen has not been determined. There are no base qualities to consult, and no much larger clone falls within one base. The library was prepared using the immunoSEQ multiplex PCR assay. A mixture of 60 forward primers for TCR Vbeta segments and 13 reverse primers for TCR Jbeta segments was used in the multiplex PCR. The CDR3 region of rearranged TCR beta genes was amplified from genomic DNA with a multiplex PCR assay. The amplified TCR beta libraries were sequenced on the Illumina HiSeq System as 87-base-pair reads. Per the authors' processing: A later analysis counted some 80 million unique TCR beta chains across the 600 to 850 repertoires, and about 10 million of these chains were shared by at least two donors. Raw reads were error-corrected and collapsed into unique sequences by a nearest-neighbor algorithm in which closely related sequences were merged to remove PCR and sequencing errors. V, D and J gene segments were assigned by aligning CDR3 sequences to IMGT reference sequences. For a sequence to be retained, a match of at least six nucleotides to both a V gene segment and a J gene segment was required. Rearrangements were classified as productive when the CDR3 lacked stop codons and remained in frame with V and J, and all other rearrangements were classified as non-productive. Following IMGT convention, CDR3 was defined as the stretch from the second conserved V-encoded cysteine to the conserved J-encoded phenylalanine. Sequences without an unambiguous match to a single V gene segment were excluded from the earlier analysis of 587 of the donors. In an earlier analysis of 587 of the donors, V segments were called functional above 56.7% productive rearrangements and were called segregating when the between-donor standard deviation exceeded 5%. To diagnose cytomegalovirus status from the catalog of TCR beta chain sequences, a statistical classification framework was built. V and J gene assignment, in a later analysis, came from comparing TCR nucleotide sequences with IMGT/GENE-DB human TR gene sequences. The TCRdist pipeline was used in a later analysis to assign CDR3 sequences and most-parsimonious VDJ recombination scenarios. A later analysis defined each TCR beta chain by its CDR3 amino acid sequence plus V-gene family, and excluded reads lacking a unique V-gene family. A later analysis removed several hundred highly shared, low-generation-probability nucleotide sequences to deal with suspected cross-contamination and a sequencing artifact. In a later analysis, a clonal expansion index for each public chain was calculated from normalized within-repertoire ranks of inferred template counts. Generation probabilities in a later analysis came from a VDJ recombination model fitted to out-of-frame rearrangements, and those results were checked against IGoR. In a later analysis, TCR-TCR, TCR-HLA and TCR-CMV co-occurrence was scored with hypergeometric tests, and a repertoire-size bias correction was applied to TCR pairs. A later analysis estimated false discovery rates by permuting HLA or CMV assignments 20 times. A later analysis grouped co-occurring TCRs with DBSCAN, adding TCRdist sequence similarity when clustering within HLA-allele-positive subsets. Repertoires with fewer than 30,000 or more than 120,000 public chains were left out of co-occurrence clustering, as were about 5 repertoires with anomalous nucleotide sharing. Held by TCRdb, this immuneACCESS table contains in-frame sequences only and omits some clones. Under half of the omission traces to an unresolved V gene where checked; the cause of the rest is unknown. The V and J calls and the clone size are those of that table, but D and trimming were determined from the DNA. This sample is represented by about 150,000 clones; roughly three quarters of them were singletons. Roughly 3.6% of the sample is in the top ten clones.

This record belongs to a study of cytomegalovirus exposure and HLA in healthy donors (dated by TCRdb to between 2016 and 2019). In terms of the full investigation: An earlier analysis of several hundred of the donors reported 276 Gb of sequence data and 120 million or so unique TCR beta sequences from approximately 180 million T cells. Rather than using new phenotypic data, the later analysis identified candidate immune exposures from TCR beta sequences and from how often those sequences occurred across donors. To predict cytomegalovirus infection status, the study brought together high-throughput TCR immunosequencing, statistical association of individual TCRs with disease status, and machine learning. In a later analysis, previously published TCR beta repertoires from about 640 donors were re-analyzed and high-resolution HLA genotyping was added so that TCR occurrence patterns could be studied. The number of donors typed differed by locus, with 629-630 for A, B, C, DRB1 and DQB1, roughly 520 for DQA1, 600 to 610 for DPA1, and around 460 for DPB1. Donor age, sex, ethnicity and CMV serostatus were compiled alongside the repertoire data. An early release covering just under 650 HLA-typed donors comprised about 320 gigabases of sequencing data and tens of millions of unique TCR sequences. An earlier analysis of fewer than 750 of the donors used high-throughput TCR beta sequencing to judge whether each TCR beta V gene segment behaved as functional or pseudogenic. The study aimed to test whether signatures of past pathogen exposure could be identified by cataloging public T cell receptors. The study profiled the T cell repertoires of 550 to 700 subjects by immunosequencing and related them to cytomegalovirus serostatus. All discovery cohort repertoires had been generated using a single sequencing platform. In a later genetic analysis, genome-wide SNP genotypes for 398 of the 666 donors were used, and that subset was treated as a discovery cohort. HLA typing covered class I and class II loci at four-digit resolution. Among roughly 400 genotyped donors of the cohort, an average of around 250,000 unique TCR beta nucleotide sequences was sequenced per donor, of which 15% to 20% were non-productive. Besides the first cohort of some 670 subjects, a separate validation cohort made up of over 95 different subjects was used. Roughly 5 DR-DQ haplotypes were handled as single units for association and clustering, since linkage in the cohort was strong. Of the roughly 400 genotyped donors, around 81% fell in the genetic ancestry cluster associated with self-reported Caucasian donors.

Findings and caveats that apply to the study as a whole: In an earlier analysis of fewer than 700 of the donors, most TCR beta V segments appeared in productive rearrangements about 87% or about 30% of the time, broadly matching IMGT annotations. Correlated functional status among segregating V segments might be attributable to linkage disequilibrium, but an unknown experimental factor could not be ruled out. In a later analysis, most CMV-associated TCR beta chains were found to appear HLA-restricted, with HLA associations seemingly driven largely by CMV exposure. In vitro tests confirmed that a few of the cytomegalovirus-associated TCR beta chains recognize cytomegalovirus antigens. A further reported finding was that TCR beta sequences accurately predicted the HLA-A and HLA-B alleles for most subjects in the first cohort. V-gene and J-gene trimming of TCR beta chains was associated with a missense DCLRE1C variant in a later genetic analysis, and the association was replicated in an independent cohort. A total of about 150 TCR beta chains were listed by the study as associated with cytomegalovirus. Some IMGT-functional V segments, including TRBV6-2 and TRBV6-3, could not be distinguished by the 87-base-pair reads and were therefore excluded. Only TCR beta chains were sequenced in this cohort, and the absence of alpha or paired-chain data limited detectable features. Over 15 rarely observed V segments, including chromosome 9 orphons, were excluded from the earlier analysis of approximately 500 of the donors because counts were too low. Most TCR sequences were seen in very few donors, while some public TCRs were found in many individuals. The classifier was reported to diagnose cytomegalovirus status with high specificity and sensitivity in both the original cohort and the validation cohort. It was suggested by the authors that the approach could potentially be generalized to other disease states and immunological phenotypes. In a later analysis, HLA-associated TCR beta chains were found to be more clonally expanded and to have lower generation probabilities than equally common non-associated chains. In a later analysis, more than 15,000 TCR beta sequences were associated with specific HLA alleles at a false discovery rate of 0.05. Several of the top co-occurrence clusters appeared to be linked to parvovirus B19, influenza, CMV and Epstein-Barr virus, according to a later analysis. Roughly uniform sequencing depth across donors was assumed in presence/absence analyses, although this assumption may not hold. In a later analysis, TCR association rates were found to vary across HLA loci, with the most associated TCRs seen for DRB1 alleles and the fewest for HLA-C alleles. When HLA alleles, especially DR and DQ, strongly co-occurred, TCR associations were difficult to assign to individual alleles. A group of highly shared sequence variants was considered likely to be a technical artifact of the sequencing pipeline. For the cohort, immune exposure information was limited to CMV serostatus. A later genetic analysis reported fewer N-insertions in productive TCRs among donors in an Asian-associated ancestry cluster than the roughly 690-donor mean. Because HLA typing was missing for some donors at each locus, association tests included only the typed subset.

The cohort was made up of about 670 healthy bone marrow donors. Cohort members were all nominally healthy when sampled, although unrecorded immune exposures were likely present. CMV serostatus was recorded as positive for roughly 300 and negative for about 55% of the roughly 670 cohort members, whereas no CMV serostatus was recorded for the donor in question. Every donor gave a peripheral blood sample, and the peripheral blood mononuclear cells from that sample were used for TCR beta sequencing. Genomic DNA extraction from the blood cell samples was performed with the Qiagen DNeasy Blood Extraction Kit. From its cysteine to its phenylalanine, the CDR3 spans 16 amino acids. The kept DNA is CDR3 alone, 48 bases in frame from the first base. For CDR1 and CDR2, the germline V gene lists SGHRS and YFSETQ.

The V and J genes are TRBV5-1 and TRBJ2-5, with a tentative D gene TRBD1 over 6 matching bases. The J call is uncertain, as TRBJ2-7 better fits the DNA end. This TCR derives from a human donor in good health. Input material: PBMCs. The base sequence is TGCGCCAGCAGGGATACAGGGACGTTATGGGACTACGAGCAGTACTTC. Translated, this gives CASRDTGTLWDYEQYF.